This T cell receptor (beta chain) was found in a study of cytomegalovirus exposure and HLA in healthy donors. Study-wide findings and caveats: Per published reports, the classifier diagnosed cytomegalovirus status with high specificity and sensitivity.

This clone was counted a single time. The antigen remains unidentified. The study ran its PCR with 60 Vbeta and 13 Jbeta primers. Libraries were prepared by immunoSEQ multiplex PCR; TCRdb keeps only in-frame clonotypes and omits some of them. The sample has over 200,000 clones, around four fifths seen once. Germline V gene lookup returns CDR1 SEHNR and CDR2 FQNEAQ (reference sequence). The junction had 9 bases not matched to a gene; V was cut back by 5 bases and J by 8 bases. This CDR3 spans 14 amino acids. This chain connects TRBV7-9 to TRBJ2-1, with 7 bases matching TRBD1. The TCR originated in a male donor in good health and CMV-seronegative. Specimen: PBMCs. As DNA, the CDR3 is TGTGCCAGCAGCCTTACAAGACAGGGACATGAGCAGTTCTTC. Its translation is CASSLTRQGHEQFF.